Reported below is one T cell receptor beta chain. It has no known antigen specificity. No clone much larger than this one lies a single base away; base qualities are absent. TCR libraries were generated with the immunoSEQ multiplex PCR assay, using TCR-beta and/or TCR-alpha/delta assays for each sample. The Illumina high-throughput platform was used to sequence the amplified TCR libraries. Concerning the study's data processing: Clustering and dimensionality reduction were performed using pairwise TCRdist distances among GMM-specific receptors from ex vivo sorted or in vitro expanded T cells. Each clinical repertoire was scored by mean NN-distance, the average TCRdist to the nearest 10% of tetramer-positive reference sequences. GEM TCR motif frequency was calculated as the fraction of unique TCRs that matched known GEM sequences by V/J usage and CDR3 length. Linear discriminant analysis with leave-one-out cross-validation, implemented in scikit-learn, was used to classify active tuberculosis. This immuneACCESS table, as held by TCRdb, lists in-frame sequences with V and J called but not all clones. Of the missing ones, under half trace to an unresolved V gene in checked studies; the others have no known cause. Clone size and V and J calls were adopted from that table, with D and trimming inferred from the DNA. The table for this sample lists about 35,000 clones; about 93% of them were counted only once. The top ten clonotypes cover 5.5% to 8% of the sample.

At study entry, adolescents were screened for latent tuberculosis infection by tuberculin skin test and QuantiFERON-TB GOLD In-Tube IGRA. Immunosequencing was performed on unsorted cryopreserved PBMC, with around 100,000 T cells per clinical donor covered on average. Eleven high schools in the Worcester region of the Western Cape, South Africa, served as enrollment sites for adolescents aged 12 to 18 years. Ten M. tuberculosis-infected and roughly ten uninfected adolescents were selected with matching for age and sex. For the adolescents, PBMC were isolated by density centrifugation from freshly drawn heparinized blood and then cryopreserved. CDR1 and CDR2 (MGHRA, YSYEKL) derive from the germline V gene. From the cysteine up to the phenylalanine, the CDR3 has a length of 15 residues. Kept here is only the CDR3 DNA, which spans 45 bases and is read in frame from base 1. V and J lose 4 bases and 5 bases, and a span of 14 bases separates them.

This sample stems from a study of T cells in tuberculosis (dated by TCRdb to between 2017 and 2018). For the study in its entirety: In the study, CD1B tetramers and high-throughput TCR immunosequencing were combined to characterize T cells specific for the mycobacterial lipid antigen glucose monomycolate (GMM). With 10 or so people per group, a South African clinical cohort compared IGRA-negative adolescents, IGRA-positive adolescents with latent tuberculosis, and adults with active tuberculosis. The paper as a whole reports these results and caveats: A classifier using the diverse GMM-specific repertoire reached roughly 89% accuracy (AUROC approximately 0.9), compared with more than 55% accuracy using GEM motif frequencies. The smaller NN-distances in active tuberculosis patients were driven in part by shorter CDR3-alpha lengths, while the difference seen for TCR-beta was not statistically significant. Smaller mean NN-distances to GMM-specific TCRs were observed in active tuberculosis TCR-alpha repertoires than in IGRA-negative controls, suggesting clonal expansion of GMM-specific TCRs. Clinical samples were selected based on which cryopreserved specimens were available, and the active tuberculosis cases were adults whereas the controls were adolescents.

The source is a donor aged 10-30 years with latent tuberculosis or without tuberculosis infection. Sequencing input: PBMCs. The sequence is built from TRBV4-1 and TRBJ2-2; TRBD2 is a weak D gene call, 5 bases matching. The DNA is as follows: TGCGCCAGCAGCCGGGAGCATCGGGTGACCGGGGAGCTGTTTTTT. This translates into CASSREHRVTGELFF.